A selection of T cell receptor beta chains follows, all from one sample in a study of early T cells in non-severe SARS-CoV-2 infection. TCRdb recomputed calls from the 5' RACE reads with MiXCR, one row per CDR3 protein. The repertoire has tens of thousands of distinct CDR3 sequences, less than 11% of them found once; the top ten carry roughly 4.7%. The sequenced sample was whole blood. Receptors were obtained from an adult who was a healthcare worker with PCR-confirmed SARS-CoV-2 infection or an uninfected control (not recorded which). Each CDR3 is given with its conserved first and last residue. A D gene is named only where the DNA matches it firmly. For some rows the clone size is stated as once, few or many, or as a class when expanded; others skip it.

>.|TRBV29-1|.|TRBJ2-2
CSVEIAGGRGSGELFF
TGCAGCGTTGAAATTGCAGGCGGTCGAGGGTCCGGGGAGCTGTTTTTT
>TRBD1|TRBV18|.|TRBJ1-1
CASSQGQVNTEAFF
TGTGCCAGCTCACAGGGACAGGTGAACACTGAAGCTTTCTTT
>TRBD2|TRBV29-1|.|TRBJ2-3
CSVGPGGLAEGTDTQYF
TGCAGCGTTGGACCTGGGGGACTAGCGGAGGGGACAGATACGCAGTATTTT
>.|TRBV2|few|TRBJ1-1
CASSAPETYTEAFF
TGTGCCAGCAGTGCGCCAGAAACTTACACTGAAGCTTTCTTT
>TRBD1|TRBV11-2|few|TRBJ2-1
CASSSDRAEQFF
TGTGCCAGCAGCTCAGACAGGGCTGAGCAGTTCTTC
>.|TRBV12-5|many|TRBJ1-1
CASGLATTGLALNTEAFF
TGTGCTAGTGGTTTGGCGACGACAGGATTAGCCTTGAACACTGAAGCTTTCTTT
>TRBD1|TRBV3-1|.|TRBJ2-5
CATADRDKETQYF
TGTGCCACCGCTGACAGGGACAAAGAGACCCAGTACTTC
>.|TRBV19|many|TRBJ1-2
CASSIGPGDGYTF
TGTGCCAGTAGTATAGGGCCAGGGGATGGCTACACCTTC
>.|TRBV7-2|few|TRBJ1-1
CASSYDRLRYTEAFF
TGTGCCAGCAGCTATGACAGACTACGATACACTGAAGCTTTCTTT
>TRBD1|TRBV3-1|many|TRBJ1-4
CASSLRSGQVLTREKLFF
TGTGCCAGCAGCCTACGTTCGGGACAGGTCCTGACTCGGGAAAAACTGTTTTTT
>TRBD1|TRBV29-1|few|TRBJ2-7
CSVAEGTGTYEQYF
TGCAGCGTTGCAGAGGGGACAGGGACTTACGAGCAGTACTTC
>.|TRBV21-1|many|TRBJ2-3
CASSKDYRGSTDTQYF
TGTGCCAGCAGCAAAGATTACAGGGGTAGCACAGATACGCAGTATTTT
>TRBD2|TRBV6-1|many|TRBJ2-5
CASETSGGYETQYF
TGTGCCAGCGAGACTAGCGGGGGGTACGAGACCCAGTACTTC
>TRBD2|TRBV7-2|.|TRBJ2-7
CASSLVGTSGSGEYF
TGTGCCAGCAGCTTAGTGGGGACTAGCGGGAGTGGGGAGTACTTC
>TRBD2|TRBV6-6|.|TRBJ2-5
CASSYLRGGQETQYF
TGTGCCAGCAGTTACTTGCGGGGGGGCCAAGAGACCCAGTACTTC
>.|TRBV11-2|.|TRBJ1-2
CASSLASWGEDGYTF
TGTGCCAGCAGCTTAGCATCTTGGGGCGAGGATGGCTACACCTTC
>TRBD1|TRBV12-3/TRBV12-4|many|TRBJ2-7
CASRSDRGRGEQYF
TGTGCCAGCAGGTCCGACAGGGGGCGGGGCGAGCAGTACTTC
>.|TRBV5-6|many|TRBJ1-4
CASSSPDEKLFF
TGTGCCAGCAGCTCGCCCGATGAAAAACTGTTTTTT
>.|TRBV20-1|many|TRBJ2-7
CSARESYEQYF
TGCAGTGCTAGAGAGAGTTACGAGCAGTACTTC
>.|TRBV18|many|TRBJ1-5
CASSPGQSNQPQHF
TGTGCCAGCTCACCAGGACAGAGTAATCAGCCCCAGCATTTT
>TRBD2|TRBV20-1|.|TRBJ2-5
CSARTSGVETQYF
TGCAGTGCTAGGACTAGCGGGGTAGAGACCCAGTACTTC
>TRBD1|TRBV29-1|few|TRBJ1-1
CSVKGQTNTEAFF
TGCAGCGTTAAGGGACAGACGAACACTGAAGCTTTCTTT
>.|TRBV29-1|.|TRBJ1-1
CSVEVVGINTEAFF
TGCAGCGTTGAAGTTGTAGGTATCAACACTGAAGCTTTCTTT
>TRBD2|TRBV19|many|TRBJ2-7
CASSKFAGARSYEQYF
TGTGCCAGTAGTAAATTCGCGGGAGCCCGCTCCTACGAGCAGTACTTC
>TRBD2|TRBV20-1|many|TRBJ2-2
CSAQHGGETGELFF
TGCAGTGCGCAACACGGGGGGGAGACCGGGGAGCTGTTTTTT
>.|TRBV7-9|many|TRBJ1-1
CASSLQVRETEAFF
TGTGCCAGCAGCCTGCAGGTGAGGGAAACTGAAGCTTTCTTT
>TRBD1|TRBV7-6|many|TRBJ2-1
CASSLALETGYYNEQFF
TGTGCCAGCAGCTTAGCCTTGGAGACAGGGTACTACAATGAGCAGTTCTTC
>.|TRBV7-7|many|TRBJ1-3
CATKSGNTIYF
TGTGCTACTAAGTCTGGAAACACCATATATTTT
>TRBD1|TRBV5-1|.|TRBJ1-2
CASSLQGQGDYGYTF
TGCGCCAGCAGCTTGCAGGGACAGGGCGACTATGGCTACACCTTC
>.|TRBV30|.|TRBJ2-1
CAWRPRSQEQFF
TGTGCCTGGAGGCCCCGCTCCCAGGAGCAGTTCTTC
>.|TRBV7-6|many|TRBJ2-5
CASSLARYEETQYF
TGTGCCAGCAGCTTAGCCCGCTACGAGGAGACCCAGTACTTC
>.|TRBV6-2/TRBV6-3|many|TRBJ2-6
CASSYRNGANVLTF
TGTGCCAGCAGTTACAGGAACGGGGCCAACGTCCTGACTTTC
>TRBD1|TRBV25-1|.|TRBJ1-4
CASSESRGLFEKLFF
TGTGCCAGCAGTGAGTCCAGGGGGCTCTTCGAAAAACTGTTTTTT
>TRBD1|TRBV10-2|many|TRBJ2-7
CASNTGGNEQYF
TGCGCCAGCAACACAGGGGGCAACGAGCAGTACTTC
>.|TRBV12-3/TRBV12-4|many|TRBJ2-5
CASRRKETQYF
TGTGCCAGCAGACGGAAAGAGACCCAGTACTTC
>.|TRBV7-6|many|TRBJ1-4
CASSLARQTNEKLFF
TGTGCCAGCAGCTTAGCGCGGCAGACTAATGAAAAACTGTTTTTT
>.|TRBV11-1|.|TRBJ2-1
CASSWRGPYNEQFF
TGTGCCAGCAGTTGGCGGGGACCATACAATGAGCAGTTCTTC
>.|TRBV6-1|many|TRBJ2-5
CASSELGRGGQETQYF
TGTGCCAGCAGTGAATTGGGTCGAGGAGGCCAAGAGACCCAGTACTTC
>TRBD2|TRBV12-3/TRBV12-4|.|TRBJ2-3
CASSFRGLEADTQYF
TGTGCCAGCAGTTTTAGGGGACTAGAAGCCGATACGCAGTATTTT
>TRBD2|TRBV5-1|many|TRBJ2-2
CASGPSGLATGELFF
TGCGCCAGCGGTCCATCGGGACTAGCGACCGGGGAGCTGTTTTTT
>TRBD1|TRBV6-2/TRBV6-3|.|TRBJ1-5
CATVDRVSNQPQHF
TGTGCCACCGTCGACAGGGTGAGCAATCAGCCCCAGCATTTT
>TRBD1|TRBV6-5|few|TRBJ1-1
CASSLAGGTTEAFF
TGTGCCAGCAGTCTCGCAGGGGGCACCACTGAAGCTTTCTTT
>.|TRBV6-2/TRBV6-3|few|TRBJ1-1
CASSLSSRGAVNTEAFF
TGTGCCAGCAGCCTCTCTTCCCGAGGGGCGGTGAACACTGAAGCTTTCTTT
>TRBD2|TRBV29-1|.|TRBJ2-7
CSARTSGSHEQYF
TGCAGCGCACGGACTAGCGGGAGTCACGAGCAGTACTTC
>TRBD2|TRBV20-1|many|TRBJ2-7
CSAQGPGGPREQYF
TGCAGTGCTCAAGGTCCGGGAGGGCCGAGGGAGCAGTACTTC
>TRBD2|TRBV7-9|.|TRBJ2-3
CASSQKSGLAGGSTDTQYF
TGTGCCAGCAGTCAAAAATCGGGACTAGCGGGGGGAAGCACAGATACGCAGTATTTT
>.|TRBV7-9|many|TRBJ2-5
CASSLGAGGETQYF
TGTGCCAGCAGCTTAGGAGCTGGCGGAGAGACCCAGTACTTC
>.|TRBV29-1|.|TRBJ1-1
CSARVTEAFF
TGCAGCGCAAGGGTAACTGAAGCTTTCTTT
>TRBD2|TRBV5-1|many|TRBJ2-7
CASSEGLAGTYEQYF
TGCGCCAGCAGCGAGGGACTAGCCGGCACCTACGAGCAGTACTTC
>.|TRBV20-1|many|TRBJ2-7
CSASRDPGSYEQYF
TGCAGTGCTAGCCGCGACCCGGGCTCCTACGAGCAGTACTTC
>TRBD1|TRBV6-2/TRBV6-3|few|TRBJ2-3
CASNWIDRDTDTQYF
TGTGCCAGCAATTGGATCGACAGGGACACAGATACGCAGTATTTT
>.|TRBV4-1|many|TRBJ2-4
CASSQGVSMGKNIQYF
TGCGCCAGCAGCCAGGGGGTTTCGATGGGCAAAAACATTCAGTACTTC
>TRBD2|TRBV7-7|.|TRBJ2-1
CASSLARLAGGPSSYNEQFF
TGTGCTAGCAGCTTAGCGAGGCTAGCGGGAGGACCCAGCTCCTACAATGAGCAGTTCTTC
>TRBD1|TRBV12-5|many|TRBJ1-2
CASGGTDRWANYGYTF
TGTGCTAGTGGTGGGACAGACCGATGGGCTAACTATGGCTACACCTTC
>TRBD2|TRBV3-1|.|TRBJ2-3
CASSQDGWRGGTDTQYF
TGTGCCAGCAGCCAAGATGGGTGGCGGGGGGGCACAGATACGCAGTATTTT